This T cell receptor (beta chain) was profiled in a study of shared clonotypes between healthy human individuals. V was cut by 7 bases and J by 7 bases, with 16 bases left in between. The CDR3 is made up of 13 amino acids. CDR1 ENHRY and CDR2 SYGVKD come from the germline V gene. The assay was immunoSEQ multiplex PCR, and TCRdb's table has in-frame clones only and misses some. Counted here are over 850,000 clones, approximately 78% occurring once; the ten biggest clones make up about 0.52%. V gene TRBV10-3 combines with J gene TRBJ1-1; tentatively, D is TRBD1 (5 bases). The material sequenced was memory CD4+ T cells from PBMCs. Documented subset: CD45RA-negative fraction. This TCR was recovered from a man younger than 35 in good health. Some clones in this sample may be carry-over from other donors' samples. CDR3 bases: TGTGCCATCACCTCCGGGGGTGGGGTTGAAGCTTTCTTT. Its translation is CAITSGGGVEAFF.